These 8 T cell receptor beta chains originate from one sample sequenced in a study of blood T cell repertoires in COVID-19. Profiled with immunoSEQ multiplex PCR; TCRdb holds only in-frame clones, not every one. Counted here are 200,000 to 250,000 clones, 70% to 90% occurring once; the ten biggest clones make up roughly 10%. Sequencing was performed on peripheral blood. These receptor sequences come from a woman in her fifties or sixties with COVID-19, enrolled during active disease.

The chain uses TRBV12-5 and TRBJ1-1, with D possibly matching TRBD1 (5 bases). Trimming cost V 7 bases and J 2 bases, with 14 bases left between them. The CDR3 loop spans 14 amino acids. In germline, CDR1 is LGHNT, CDR2 FRNRAP. The CDR3 sequence is CASASTGYNTEAFF. The CDR3 region has the DNA TGTGCTAGTGCCTCAACAGGATACAACACTGAAGCTTTCTTT.

The CDR3 loop reads CSVVSGGGVTDTQYF. CDR3 nucleotides: TGCAGCGTTGTAAGCGGGGGGGGAGTCACAGATACGCAGTATTTT. V and J are TRBV29-1 and TRBJ2-3; 10 bases are shared with TRBD2. Looked up from germline, CDR1 is SQVTM and CDR2 is ANQGSEA. The CDR3 extends over 15 amino acids. V was pared by 4 bases and J by 2 bases, with 6 bases of the junction left unmatched.

The J gene is TRBJ1-3, the V gene TRBV4-1; D ambiguous. With 2 bases removed from V and 8 bases from J, the gap between germline ends came to 13 bases. The CDR3 is made up of 14 amino acids. Germline CDR1 is MGHRA and CDR2 is YSYEKL. CDR3 protein: CASSQKWRRDTIYF. CDR3 nucleotides: TGCGCCAGCAGCCAAAAATGGAGACGAGACACCATATATTTT.

The chain recombines TRBV13 with TRBJ1-6; 12 bases map to TRBD1. This CDR3 spans 15 amino acids. V lost 3 bases, J lost 10 bases, and 4 bases stayed unmatched. Germline CDR1 is PRHDT and CDR2 is FYEKMQ (reference sequence). CDR3 in DNA: TGTGCCAGCAGCTTCGCCGGGACAGGGGGCTCACCCCTCCACTTT. Protein sequence: CASSFAGTGGSPLHF.

The chain links TRBV13 to TRBJ1-4; unclear D gene. The CDR3 is 16 residues long. The V and J ends lost 5 bases and 3 bases respectively, with 16 bases between them. Per the germline V gene, CDR1 is PRHDT and CDR2 is FYEKMQ (reference sequence). The CDR3 loop reads CASSQSERAPNEKLFF. The CDR3 DNA sequence: TGTGCCAGCAGCCAATCCGAGAGGGCACCTAATGAAAAACTGTTTTTT.

The chain combines TRBV19 with TRBJ1-5; tentative D call: TRBD1 (5 bases). With 4 bases removed from V and 6 bases from J, the gap between germline ends came to 13 bases. The CDR3 covers 14 residues. The germline V gene encodes CDR1 LNHDA and CDR2 SQIVND (reference sequence). The CDR3 spells CASSTGFRGQPQHF. CDR3 coding DNA: TGTGCCAGTAGTACAGGGTTTAGGGGTCAGCCCCAGCATTTT.

The chain links TRBV7-9 to TRBJ1-1; D unclear. This CDR3 comprises 12 residues. V was trimmed by 2 bases and J by 9 bases, leaving 10 bases between them. Germline assignment: CDR1 SEHNR and CDR2 FQNEAQ (reference sequence). The CDR3 DNA is TGTGCCAGCAGCTTATCCCACAGACAAGCTTTCTTT. Residues: CASSLSHRQAFF.

The chain has TRBV7-2 and TRBJ1-3, with a possible D match to TRBD1 (6 bases). Germline values: CDR1 SGHTA, CDR2 FQGNSA. Trimming cost V 5 bases and J 4 bases, with 12 bases left between them. The CDR3 is made up of 14 amino acids. Written as DNA, the CDR3 is TGTGCCAGCAGCCCCGCAGGGGTAGGAAACACCATATATTTT. The encoded protein is CASSPAGVGNTIYF.